The 12 T cell receptor beta chains below come from one sample, sequenced in a study of Graves' ophthalmopathy and Graves' hyperthyroidism. RNA transcripts were the source from which TCR beta CDR3 regions were amplified. First-round RT-PCR with HTBI primers preceded a second-round multiplex PCR. From the multiplex PCR reads, TCRdb called clonotypes with MiXCR, one entry per CDR3 protein. The sample records roughly 230,000 distinct CDR3 sequences, about 22% being singletons. Sequencing was done on a sample of peripheral blood. The source is a woman between 50 and 59 years old with Graves' ophthalmopathy.

This clonotype has a count of ten or more. V and J are TRBV11-2 and TRBJ1-5; unclear D gene. CDR3 length equals 17 residues. V was trimmed by 2 bases and J by 0 bases, leaving 14 bases between them. The germline gives CDR1 SGHAT, CDR2 FQNNGV. As DNA, the CDR3 is TGTGCCAGCAGCTTATTAAACAGCCGCGATAGCAATCAGCCCCAGCATTTT. It encodes CASSLLNSRDSNQPQHF.

J is TRBJ2-7 and V is TRBV7-2; 13 nucleotides line up with TRBD2. The trim removed 1 base at V and 8 bases at J, leaving 5 bases unmatched. The CDR3 length is 15 residues. Germline-derived CDR1 and CDR2 are SGHTA and FQGNSA. The CDR3 region has the DNA TGTGCCAGCAGCTTAGGCGGACTAGCGGGAGTCAAGCAGTACTTC. Protein: CASSLGGLAGVKQYF.

There are a few counts of this clonotype. V and J are TRBV5-1 and TRBJ2-5, with 8 bases that match TRBD1. Germline CDR1 reads SGHRS; CDR2 reads YFSETQ. The V gene end was trimmed by 3 bases and the J gene end by 5 bases; junction bases not matched to a gene: 3. This CDR3 is 13 amino acids long. CDR3 in DNA: TGCGCCAGCAGCTCAGGGGGCAGGGAGACCCAGTACTTC. It codes for CASSSGGRETQYF.

Ten or more counts support this clonotype. The rearrangement uses TRBV20-1 and TRBJ2-7, with D possibly being TRBD2 (5 bases). The ends were cut back, 0 bases at V and 9 bases at J, with 15 bases in the middle. Per germline, CDR1 DFQATT and CDR2 SNEGSKA (reference sequence). This CDR3 comprises 13 residues. The CDR3 DNA follows: TGCAGTGCTAGAGATGGTTCTCGGGGTGGGCAGTACTTC. Translation gives CSARDGSRGGQYF.

There are many counts of this clonotype. The chain employs TRBV7-9 and TRBJ2-5; D possibly uses TRBD1 or TRBD2 (6 bases each). V lost 4 bases, J lost 5 bases, and 14 bases lay in between. Looked up from germline, CDR1 is SEHNR and CDR2 is FQNEAQ (reference sequence). This CDR3 is built from 14 residues. This CDR3 is CASSSTRRGETQYF. CDR3 nucleotide sequence: TGTGCCAGCAGCTCGACGAGGAGGGGGGAGACCCAGTACTTC.

The V and J genes are TRBV2 and TRBJ1-5; 9 positions match TRBD1. V shed 6 bases and J 7 bases; nucleotides not matched to a gene: 10. The CDR3 runs to 15 residues. Germline V gene sequence: CDR1 SNHLY, CDR2 FYNNEI. CDR3: CASRRDRDQTQPQHF. In DNA, the CDR3 is TGTGCCAGCAGGAGGGACAGGGACCAAACCCAGCCCCAGCATTTT.

This chain joins TRBV3-1 and TRBJ1-1, with D possibly being TRBD1 (5 bases). The germline V gene encodes CDR1 LGHDT and CDR2 YNNKEL (reference sequence). The CDR3 contains 16 residues. The V gene lost 3 bases and the J gene lost 2 bases, with 16 bases spanning the gap. The CDR3 sequence is CASSHGGGRTNTEAFF. The DNA for the CDR3 is TGTGCCAGCAGCCACGGGGGGGGACGGACCAACACTGAAGCTTTCTTT.

The chain recombines TRBV6-5 with TRBJ2-7, with a possible D match to TRBD1 (6 bases). The CDR3 contains 16 residues. The V gene lost 2 bases and the J gene lost 2 bases, with 16 bases spanning the gap. CDR1 and CDR2 from the germline V gene are MNHEY and SVGAGI. CDR3 DNA: TGTGCCAGCAGTTACCGGACAGTATTAACAACCTACGAGCAGTACTTC. It translates to CASSYRTVLTTYEQYF.

This clonotype has a count of ten or more. V and J are TRBV12-3 or TRBV12-4 and TRBJ2-7; D not resolved. This CDR3 is 15 amino acids long. Deletions cut 6 bases from V and 2 bases from J, with 17 bases between. The CDR3 protein is CASSTGRNPPYEQYF. In DNA, the CDR3 is TGTGCCAGCAGCACGGGCCGCAACCCGCCCTACGAGCAGTACTTC.

This clonotype has only one observation. The rearrangement links TRBV15 to TRBJ1-5; TRBD1 might be the D (6 bases). In germline, CDR1 is LNHNV, CDR2 YYDKDF (reference sequence). The V gene lost 0 bases and the J gene lost 0 bases, with 24 bases spanning the gap. The CDR3 is 21 amino acids. CDR3 sequence: CATSRDRSQFSGAYSNQPQHF. In DNA form, the CDR3 reads TGTGCCACCAGCAGAGATCGCAGTCAGTTCTCAGGGGCATATAGCAATCAGCCCCAGCATTTT.

This clonotype was recorded at least ten times. The chain joins TRBV11-2 to TRBJ2-7, with 9 bases matching TRBD2. The CDR3 is 18 residues long. With V trimmed by 2 bases and J by 2 bases, 13 bases remained unmatched. The germline gives CDR1 SGHAT, CDR2 FQNNGV. The DNA of the CDR3 is TGTGCCAGCAGCTTAAACCCTAGCGGGAAGAGTTCAACCTACGAGCAGTACTTC. As protein: CASSLNPSGKSSTYEQYF.

This clonotype was seen at least ten times. V gene TRBV5-1 combines with J gene TRBJ2-2; D gene uncertain. The CDR3 runs to 12 residues. Deletions cut 4 bases from V and 7 bases from J, with 8 bases between. Germline assignment: CDR1 SGHRS and CDR2 YFSETQ. CDR3 bases: TGCGCCAGCAGCCGCATAGGCGGGGAGCTGTTTTTT. It yields the protein CASSRIGGELFF.